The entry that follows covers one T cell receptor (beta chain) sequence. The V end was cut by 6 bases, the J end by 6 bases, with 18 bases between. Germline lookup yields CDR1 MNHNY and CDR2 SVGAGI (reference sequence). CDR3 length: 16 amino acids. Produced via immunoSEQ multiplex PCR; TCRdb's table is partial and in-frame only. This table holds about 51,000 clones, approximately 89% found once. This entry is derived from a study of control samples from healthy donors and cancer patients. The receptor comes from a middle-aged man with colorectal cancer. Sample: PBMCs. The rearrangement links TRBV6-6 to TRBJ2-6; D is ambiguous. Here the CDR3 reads CASSQGRQVSANVLTF. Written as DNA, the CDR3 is TGTGCCAGCAGCCAAGGGCGCCAGGTTTCGGCCAACGTCCTGACTTTC.